Below, 32 T cell receptor beta chains from the same sample are listed, as sequenced in a study of T cell repertoires in cytomegalovirus infection (dated 2019 in TCRdb). Sequencing was carried out with an Illumina HiSeq 1500. The public reads were reanalyzed by TCRdb: fastp trimming at Q25, MiXCR alignment, in-frame beta chains only. Identical CDR3 protein sequences are pooled into one entry, listed with their most common genes and DNA. The sample table lists under 200,000 distinct CDR3 sequences, 8.5% to 10% of them with a count of one. About 5% of the sample is held by the ten biggest clonotypes. The source material was PBMCs. The receptors were sampled from a human donor in good health (CMV status not recorded). Some clones in this sample may be carry-over from other donors' samples.

This clonotype was detected ten times or more. The rearrangement uses TRBV7-9 and TRBJ1-1; a possible D gene is TRBD1 (5 bases). CDR3 length: 15 amino acids. In germline, CDR1 is SEHNR, CDR2 FQNEAQ (reference sequence). Trimming took 5 bases from V and 4 from J, leaving 17 bases between them. CDR3 region: CASSDYTGATTEAFF. In DNA form, the CDR3 reads TGTGCCAGCAGCGATTACACCGGGGCGACCACTGAAGCTTTCTTT.

This clonotype was counted ten times or more. The V call is TRBV7-2, the J call TRBJ1-4, with TRBD1 matching 7 bases. In germline, CDR1 is SGHTA, CDR2 FQGNSA. The CDR3 runs 17 residues. Losses at the gene ends were 5 bases for V and 3 bases for J; bases not matched to a gene: 12. This CDR3 is CASSATGRGTSNEKLFF. The DNA of the CDR3 is TGTGCCAGCAGCGCGACAGGGCGGGGGACCTCTAATGAAAAACTGTTTTTT.

This clonotype was picked up a small number of times. The chain has TRBV6-5 and TRBJ2-1; no reliable D call. This CDR3 comprises 12 residues. V was pared by 5 bases and J by 5 bases, with 7 bases between. Germline V gene lookup returns CDR1 MNHEY and CDR2 SVGAGI. The CDR3 nucleotides are TGTGCCAGCAGTGGCCGCGACAATGAGCAGTTCTTC. This translates into CASSGRDNEQFF.

This clonotype was counted ten times or more. The chain recombines TRBV5-6 with TRBJ1-3; 8 bases match TRBD1. With 0 bases clipped from V and 3 bases from J, the junction kept 8 bases outside the gene matches. There are 17 residues in the CDR3. Per the germline V gene, CDR1 is SGHDT and CDR2 is YYEEEE. The CDR3: CASSLASRGQDGNTIYF. In nucleotides, the CDR3 is TGTGCCAGCAGCTTGGCAAGCAGGGGGCAGGATGGAAACACCATATATTTT.

Only a few counts were recorded for this clonotype. V and J are TRBV29-1 and TRBJ2-3; D ambiguous. The CDR3 is made up of 14 amino acids. CDR1 and CDR2 from the germline V gene are SQVTM and ANQGSEA. V shed 4 bases and J shed 5 bases, with 16 bases lying between them. CDR3 sequence reads: CSVGPRARRDTQYF. As DNA, the CDR3 is TGCAGCGTTGGCCCCCGGGCTCGACGAGATACGCAGTATTTT.

This clonotype was detected ten times or more. The chain employs TRBV7-2 and TRBJ2-2, with D unresolved. Germline-derived CDR1 and CDR2 are SGHTA and FQGNSA. This CDR3 has 13 amino acids. V was clipped by 2 bases and J by 6 bases, with 7 bases between them. In nucleotides, the CDR3 is TGTGCCAGCAGCTTAACGGGTTCCGGGGAGCTGTTTTTT. Translating gives CASSLTGSGELFF.

This clonotype has only a few counts. The CDR3: CASSRSSTGAGELFF. The CDR3 nucleotides are TGTGCCAGCAGCCGATCATCGACAGGGGCCGGGGAGCTGTTTTTT. V gene TRBV11-2 combines with J gene TRBJ2-2, with TRBD1 matching 8 bases. CDR3 length: 15 residues. Trimming took 5 bases from V and 6 from J; bases not matched to a gene: 8. CDR1 is SGHAT and CDR2 is FQNNGV in the germline V gene.

This clonotype was detected ten times or more. This chain joins TRBV6-2 or TRBV6-3 and TRBJ2-7; 7 bases fit TRBD1. V lost 5 bases to trimming and J lost 0 bases; unmatched junction nucleotides: 10. CDR1 and CDR2 from the germline V gene are MNHEY and SVGEGT. The CDR3 sequence is 16 residues long. CDR3 loop: CASSRHRGRSSYEQYF. The CDR3 nucleotides read TGTGCCAGCAGTCGCCACAGGGGCAGGAGCTCCTACGAGCAGTACTTC.

The rearrangement links TRBV24-1 to TRBJ1-6; weak D call: TRBD1 (5 bases). V was trimmed by 3 bases and J by 4 bases, leaving 12 bases between them. Germline V gene sequence: CDR1 KGHDR, CDR2 SFDVKD. The CDR3 is 16 residues long. The chain's CDR3 is CATSDETDRYNSPLHF. The CDR3 DNA reads TGTGCCACCAGTGATGAAACCGACAGATATAATTCACCCCTCCACTTT.

V gene TRBV11-2 combines with J gene TRBJ1-2; D not resolved. CDR1 and CDR2 from the germline V gene are SGHAT and FQNNGV. This CDR3 has 13 residues. Trimming pared 5 bases from V and 0 bases from J, leaving 7 bases between. The CDR3 reads CASSEITNYGYTF. The CDR3 DNA is TGTGCCAGCAGCGAGATAACTAACTATGGCTACACCTTC.

This clonotype has a handful of counts. The chain couples TRBV14 to TRBJ1-1; D gene ambiguous. Germline CDR1 is SGHDN and CDR2 is FVKESK. Trimming took off 2 bases at V and 0 bases at J, with 4 bases between the two ends. This CDR3 comprises 13 residues. CDR3 DNA: TGTGCCAGCAGCCAATTGTTGAACACTGAAGCTTTCTTT. This sequence encodes CASSQLLNTEAFF. Variable domain in full (rest from reference TRBV14 and TRBJ1-1): EAGVTQFPSHSVIEKGQTVTLRCDPISGHDNLYWYRRVMGKEIKFLLHFVKESKQDESGMPNNRFLAERTGGTYSTLKVQPAELEDSGVYFCASSQLLNTEAFFGQGTRLTVV.

This rearrangement joins TRBV25-1 to TRBJ2-3; D uncertain. Germline values: CDR1 MGHDK, CDR2 SYGVNS. The CDR3 is 15 amino acids. V lost 1 base to trimming and J lost 5 bases, with 13 bases between them. CDR3 in DNA: TGTGCCAGCAGTGAATTTATGGATCCGGGAGATACGCAGTATTTT. Translated, it gives CASSEFMDPGDTQYF.

This clonotype was observed many times. The chain uses TRBV7-9 and TRBJ2-7; 10 positions agree with TRBD2. Germline V gives CDR1 SEHNR, CDR2 FQNEAQ (reference sequence). Germline trimming cut 3 bases from V and 3 bases from J; bases unmatched to any gene: 8. This CDR3 comprises 16 residues. The CDR3 DNA reads as TGTGCCAGCAGCTTGGAGAAAGCGGGAGGGTACTACGAGCAGTACTTC. Its protein product is CASSLEKAGGYYEQYF.

This chain connects TRBV6-6 to TRBJ2-1; D gene unclear. CDR3 length: 11 residues. Germline CDR1 is MNHNY and CDR2 is SVGAGI (reference sequence). V shed 4 bases and J shed 9 bases, with 7 bases lying between them. DNA of the CDR3: TGTGCCAGCAGTTTAACAAGTGAGCAGTTCTTC. This translates into CASSLTSEQFF.

The chain employs TRBV20-1 and TRBJ1-2; D is possibly TRBD1 (6 bases). Germline V gene sequence: CDR1 DFQATT, CDR2 SNEGSKA (reference sequence). The V end was cut by 5 bases, the J end by 5 bases, with 12 bases between. The CDR3 loop spans 12 amino acids. The CDR3 is CSALQGVYGYTF. CDR3 bases: TGCAGTGCTCTACAGGGAGTTTATGGCTACACCTTC.

This clonotype was recorded at least ten times. This sequence joins TRBV28 and TRBJ2-7, with 8 bases that match TRBD2. The V gene end was trimmed by 5 bases and the J gene end by 2 bases; junction bases not matched to a gene: 14. This CDR3 has 17 amino acids. The germline V gene encodes CDR1 MDHEN and CDR2 SYDVKM. The CDR3 DNA follows: TGTGCCAGCAGTCCTCCCAGCGGGAGTGAGAGAACCTACGAGCAGTACTTC. Translation: CASSPPSGSERTYEQYF.

This clonotype came up many times. V is TRBV27 and J is TRBJ1-5; 9 bases agree with TRBD1. Germline CDR1 and CDR2: MNHEY and SMNVEV (reference sequence). After removal of 5 bases from V and 6 bases from J, the junction contained 5 bases not matched to a gene. The CDR3 contains 14 residues. The CDR3 DNA reads TGTGCCAGCAGTGTACAGGGGGCAGGTCAGCCCCAGCATTTT. As protein: CASSVQGAGQPQHF.

This clonotype was counted a few times. The chain links TRBV5-1 to TRBJ2-1; 9 bases align to TRBD1. J lost 6 bases, V lost 5 bases, and 15 bases had no gene match. This CDR3 has 17 amino acids. In germline, CDR1 is SGHRS, CDR2 YFSETQ. The CDR3 region is CASSFYTGTGFGNEQFF. The CDR3 DNA reads as TGCGCCAGCAGTTTCTATACCGGGACAGGGTTCGGCAATGAGCAGTTCTTC.

This clonotype was observed many times. The chain has TRBV24-1 and TRBJ2-7, with 9 bases lining up with TRBD2. Germline CDR1 KGHDR, CDR2 SFDVKD. V shed 9 bases and J 6 bases; nucleotides not matched to a gene: 11. This CDR3 spans 14 amino acids. The CDR3 reads CATSSQGLASEQYF. CDR3 bases: TGTGCCACCTCCTCACAGGGACTAGCAAGCGAGCAGTACTTC.

J is TRBJ1-1 and V is TRBV19, with D possibly matching TRBD1 (5 bases). Trimming shortened V by 3 bases and J by 7 bases, and 12 bases separated the two germline ends. Germline CDR1 is LNHDA and CDR2 is SQIVND (reference sequence). CDR3 size: 13 residues. CDR3 in DNA: TGTGCCAGTAGTATTATACTCAGGGATGAAGCTTTCTTT. Translated, it gives CASSIILRDEAFF.

J is TRBJ1-5 and V is TRBV20-1; D uncertain. This CDR3 comprises 14 residues. V shed 3 bases and J shed 0 bases, with 9 bases lying between them. Germline-derived CDR1 and CDR2 are DFQATT and SNEGSKA (reference sequence). This CDR3 reads CSASDTPSNQPQHF. CDR3 DNA: TGCAGTGCTAGTGACACTCCTAGCAATCAGCCCCAGCATTTT.

In this sample, this clonotype turned up many times. J is TRBJ2-3 and V is TRBV11-2, with D hard to call. The CDR3 is made up of 13 amino acids. Looked up from germline, CDR1 is SGHAT and CDR2 is FQNNGV. Trimming shortened V by 3 bases and J by 6 bases, and 10 bases separated the two germline ends. This CDR3 reads CASSFNIRDTQYF. DNA for the CDR3: TGTGCCAGCAGCTTTAACATAAGGGATACGCAGTATTTT.

This clonotype came up many times. J is TRBJ1-1 and V is TRBV7-2; tentatively, D is TRBD1 (5 bases). The length of the CDR3 is 15 residues. Trimming left V 3 bases short and J 1 base short, with 12 bases between. Germline V gene data show CDR1 as SGHTA and CDR2 as FQGNSA. CDR3 protein: CASSFYGRGNTEAFF. In DNA, the CDR3 is TGTGCCAGCAGCTTCTACGGGAGGGGGAACACTGAAGCTTTCTTT.

In its sample, this clonotype was seen a few times. V usage is TRBV6-2 or TRBV6-3 and J usage is TRBJ1-1, with D perhaps matching TRBD1 (6 bases). Germline values: CDR1 MNHEY, CDR2 SVGEGT. Trimming cost V 6 bases and J 0 bases, with 17 bases left between them. This CDR3 contains 16 residues. The CDR3 region has the DNA TGTGCCAGCAGGGGGGGGCCAGAAAGGGTGAACACTGAAGCTTTCTTT. This sequence encodes CASRGGPERVNTEAFF.

By share, this clonotype counts as medium-sized. J is TRBJ1-4 and V is TRBV7-2; TRBD1 matches at 8 bases. CDR3 size: 15 residues. Germline assignment: CDR1 SGHTA and CDR2 FQGNSA. J lost 8 bases, V lost 5 bases, and 10 bases had no gene match. The DNA for the CDR3 is TGTGCCAGCAGCCGAGCGACAGGGGCAGCCGAAAAACTGTTTTTT. Amino acid sequence: CASSRATGAAEKLFF.

This clonotype was seen many times. The chain has TRBV7-2 and TRBJ2-7, with 10 bases that match TRBD1. Germline CDR1 and CDR2: SGHTA and FQGNSA. Germline trimming cut 4 bases from V and 7 bases from J; bases unmatched to any gene: 7. The CDR3 covers 14 residues. CDR3 in DNA: TGTGCCAGCAGCTCGGGACAGGGGTTCTTAGAGCAGTACTTC. Translation: CASSSGQGFLEQYF.

V and J are TRBV14 and TRBJ1-6; perhaps TRBD1 as D (6 bases). The CDR3 has 16 amino acids. Germline CDR1 reads SGHDN; CDR2 reads FVKESK. V lost 6 bases, J lost 1 base, and 13 bases lay in between. CDR3 nucleotides: TGTGCCAGCAGACACAGGGACGCGTCCTATAATTCACCCCTCCACTTT. This codes for CASRHRDASYNSPLHF.

The V and J genes are TRBV6-6 and TRBJ2-1; 7 nucleotides line up with TRBD1. Germline V gene sequence: CDR1 MNHNY, CDR2 SVGAGI (reference sequence). The CDR3 extends over 14 amino acids. J was trimmed by 9 bases and V by 4 bases; bases with no gene match: 9. The CDR3 nucleotides are TGTGCCAGCAGTTTCGACAGGGATCGCACTGAGCAGTTCTTC. Translating it yields CASSFDRDRTEQFF.

This clonotype was found many times. The V call is TRBV7-2, the J call TRBJ2-5; D remains unclear. Trimming pared 1 base from V and 3 bases from J, leaving 12 bases between. The CDR3 loop spans 15 amino acids. CDR1 and CDR2 (germline): SGHTA, FQGNSA. In nucleotides, the CDR3 is TGTGCCAGCAGCTTAGACCCTCATCGTAAAGAGACCCAGTACTTC. This codes for CASSLDPHRKETQYF.

This sequence joins TRBV2 and TRBJ1-2; D perhaps matches TRBD1 (5 bases). Trimming cost V 2 bases and J 4 bases, with 11 bases left between them. This CDR3 has 14 residues. Germline V CDR1 and CDR2: SNHLY, FYNNEI. CDR3 region: CASSEPARVYGYTF. DNA of the CDR3: TGTGCCAGCAGTGAACCTGCCAGGGTCTATGGCTACACCTTC.

This clonotype was counted many times. The CDR3 nucleotides read TGTGCCAGCAAAAACAGGGGAAGCTCCTATAATTCACCCCTCCACTTT. It translates to CASKNRGSSYNSPLHF. J is TRBJ1-6 and V is TRBV7-2; TRBD1 matches at 7 bases. In germline, CDR1 is SGHTA, CDR2 FQGNSA. There are 16 residues in the CDR3. The junction had 6 bases not matched to a gene; V was cut back by 7 bases and J by 0 bases.

This clonotype was observed a handful of times. The rearrangement uses TRBV15 and TRBJ2-5, with TRBD1 as a possible D gene (6 bases). Germline V gene data show CDR1 as LNHNV and CDR2 as YYDKDF (reference sequence). The germline V and J ends were trimmed by 3 bases and 5 bases, with 16 bases remaining between them. This CDR3 region has 15 residues. CDR3 sequence: CATSRKGDPAETQYF. DNA for the CDR3: TGTGCCACCAGCAGGAAGGGGGACCCGGCCGAGACCCAGTACTTC.